The entry that follows covers one T cell receptor (beta chain) sequence. Deletions cut 6 bases from V and 2 bases from J, with 13 bases between. This CDR3 comprises 14 residues. Germline lookup yields CDR1 SNHLY and CDR2 FYNNEI. Assay: immunoSEQ multiplex PCR; the TCRdb copy retains only in-frame clones and omits some. The table lists about 120,000 clones, approximately 94% of them singletons. The sample comes from a study of T cell changes during pregnancy in multiple sclerosis. The rearrangement links TRBV2 to TRBJ1-2; D is ambiguous. This TCR derives from a female donor with multiple sclerosis, enrolled in a pregnancy study. Sequencing used peripheral blood, obtained before pregnancy. DNA for the CDR3: TGTGCCAGCAGACCCGGCGGAGGGAACTATGGCTACACCTTC. This translates into CASRPGGGNYGYTF.